This is a list of T cell receptor beta chains from one sample in a study of T cells in Graves' hyperthyroidism and ophthalmopathy. TCRdb fed the multiplex PCR reads into MiXCR, producing one record per CDR3 protein. The sample contains more than 500,000 distinct CDR3 sequences, roughly 15% of which appear only once. What was sequenced was blood. The receptor set was obtained from a woman aged 25 to 39 with Graves' hyperthyroidism. Each CDR3 is given with its conserved first and last residue. The order of the fields is D gene, J gene, clone size, V gene, CDR3 DNA, CDR3 protein. The D gene is left open where the match is weak. A clone size is listed for some rows: how often the clone was seen (once, few, many), or a class if it is expanded.

>-|TRBJ1-5|many|TRBV28
TGTGCCAGCAGTTTTGCCCTCGGACAGCCCCAGCATTTT
CASSFALGQPQHF
>TRBD1|TRBJ1-5|many|TRBV7-8
TGTGCCAGCAGCCAATCCGGACAGGGGCTGAATCAGCCCCAGCATTTT
CASSQSGQGLNQPQHF
>-|TRBJ2-7|-|TRBV7-9
TGTGCCAGCAGCCTCCGGGACACCTACGAGCAGTACTTC
CASSLRDTYEQYF
>-|TRBJ1-4|few|TRBV9
TGTGCCAGCAGCGTAGGTCACAGGGATAATGAAAAACTGTTTTTT
CASSVGHRDNEKLFF
>-|TRBJ1-4|-|TRBV3-1
TGTGCCAGCAGCCAAGGCAGCTTTGCAACTAATGAAAAACTGTTTTTT
CASSQGSFATNEKLFF
>-|TRBJ1-2|many|TRBV3-1
TGTGCCAGCAGCCAAGATGGGCAGGGTCATGGCTACACCTTC
CASSQDGQGHGYTF
>TRBD2|TRBJ2-4|many|TRBV6-1
TGTGCCAGCAGTGATGTTCTAGCGGCGAGGGACATTCAGTACTTC
CASSDVLAARDIQYF
>TRBD2|TRBJ2-2|-|TRBV28
TGTGCCAGCAGTCCTTGGACTAGCGGGATGAACACCGGGGAGCTGTTTTTT
CASSPWTSGMNTGELFF
>-|TRBJ2-2|many|TRBV7-9
TGTGCCAGCAGGGACGAATTCACCGGGGAGCTGTTTTTT
CASRDEFTGELFF
>TRBD2|TRBJ2-5|-|TRBV20-1
TGCAGTGCTTGGCGACTAGCGGGAGATTGGGAGACCCAGTACTTC
CSAWRLAGDWETQYF
>TRBD1|TRBJ1-2|-|TRBV14
TGTGCCAGCAGTGGTGGACAGGCGAAAACATATGGCTACACCTTC
CASSGGQAKTYGYTF
>-|TRBJ1-6|few|TRBV5-1
TGCGCCAGCAGCCGAACCGGGACACCAAATTCACCCCTCCACTTT
CASSRTGTPNSPLHF
>TRBD2|TRBJ2-1|many|TRBV7-2
TGTGCCAGCTCCCCTCGCCGGAGCGGGAGCTCCTACAATGAGCAGTTCTTC
CASSPRRSGSSYNEQFF
>-|TRBJ1-5|many|TRBV7-9
TGTGCCAGCAGCTCGGAGGGGGGCACTAATCAGCCCCAGCATTTT
CASSSEGGTNQPQHF
>-|TRBJ2-2|few|TRBV7-8
TGTGCCAGCAGCTATATCAAGGGGGAGCTGTTTTTT
CASSYIKGELFF
>TRBD2|TRBJ2-7|many|TRBV10-3
TGTGCCATCAGTGAGTCAGCAGGGACTAGCGGGAGACACGAGCAGTACTTC
CAISESAGTSGRHEQYF
>-|TRBJ2-1|many|TRBV7-9
TGTGCCAGCAGCTTGTCTAACAATGAGCAGTTCTTC
CASSLSNNEQFF
>-|TRBJ2-7|many|TRBV15
TGTGCCACCAGCAGAGATCCAACCGGGTGGAACCACGAGCAGTACTTC
CATSRDPTGWNHEQYF
>-|TRBJ1-1|few|TRBV7-9
TGTGCCAGCAGCTTTGACAGAACGAACACTGAAGCTTTCTTT
CASSFDRTNTEAFF
>-|TRBJ1-1|many|TRBV20-1
TGCAGACCCAAACAGGGAAATGAAGCTTTCTTT
CRPKQGNEAFF
>TRBD1|TRBJ1-1|many|TRBV20-1
TGCAGTGCTAGCCTCATACAGGGGGCAGTGGAGGCTTTCTTT
CSASLIQGAVEAFF
>-|TRBJ1-1|many|TRBV20-1
TGCAGTGCCATAGCCTGGGGTGAAGCTTTCTTT
CSAIAWGEAFF
>-|TRBJ2-7|many|TRBV7-3
TGTGCCAGCGGATTAAAGTACGAGCAGTACTTC
CASGLKYEQYF
>-|TRBJ1-2|many|TRBV5-1
TGCGCCAGCAGCTCCCGAGCATTAGGGACCTCTAACTATGGCTACACCTTC
CASSSRALGTSNYGYTF
>TRBD1|TRBJ2-3|-|TRBV10-3
TGTGCCATCAGACAAGACAGGGGTGACCCCACAGATACGCAGTATTTT
CAIRQDRGDPTDTQYF
>TRBD1|TRBJ1-1|many|TRBV6-2/TRBV6-3
TGTGCCAGCAGGCCACAGGGGATCTACACTGAAGCTTTCTTT
CASRPQGIYTEAFF
>TRBD2|TRBJ2-3|many|TRBV7-2
TGTGCCAGCAGCCCAAAAGCGGGAGGGGCGAGGGCTACGCAGTATTTT
CASSPKAGGARATQYF
>-|TRBJ2-7|few|TRBV4-3
TGCGCCAGCAGCCAAGATCGAAGTGGATACGAGCAGTACTTC
CASSQDRSGYEQYF
>-|TRBJ2-7|many|TRBV2
TGTGCCAGCAGGGCGAGCTCCTACGAGCAGTACTTC
CASRASSYEQYF
>-|TRBJ2-2|many|TRBV27
TGTGCCAGCAGTTGGGGGGCGCGCACCGGGGAGCTGTTTTTT
CASSWGARTGELFF
>-|TRBJ1-5|many|TRBV3-1
TGTGCCAGCAGCCAAGAAAGGTCAACTCAGCCCCAGCATTTT
CASSQERSTQPQHF